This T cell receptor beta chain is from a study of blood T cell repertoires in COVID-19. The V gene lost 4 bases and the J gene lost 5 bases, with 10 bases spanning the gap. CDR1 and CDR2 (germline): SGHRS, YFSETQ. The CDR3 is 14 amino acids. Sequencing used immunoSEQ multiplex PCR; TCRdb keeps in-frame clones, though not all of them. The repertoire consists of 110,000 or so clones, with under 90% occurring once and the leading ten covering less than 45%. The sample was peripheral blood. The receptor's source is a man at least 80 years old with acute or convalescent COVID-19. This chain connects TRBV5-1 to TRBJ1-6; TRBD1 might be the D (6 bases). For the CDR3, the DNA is TGCGCCAGCAGCCGGGACACTGATAATTCACCCCTCCACTTT. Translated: CASSRDTDNSPLHF.